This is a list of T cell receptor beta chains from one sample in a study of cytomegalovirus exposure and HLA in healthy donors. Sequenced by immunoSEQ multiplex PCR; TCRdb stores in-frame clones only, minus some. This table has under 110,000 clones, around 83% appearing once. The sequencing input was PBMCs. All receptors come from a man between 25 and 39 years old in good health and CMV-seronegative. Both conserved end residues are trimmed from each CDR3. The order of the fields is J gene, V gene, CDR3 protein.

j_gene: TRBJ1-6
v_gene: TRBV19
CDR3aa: ASSLGSSYNSPLH

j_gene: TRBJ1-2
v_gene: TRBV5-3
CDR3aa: ARSLPGQGNYGYT

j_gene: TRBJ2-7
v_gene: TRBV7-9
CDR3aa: ASSLAGTTGYEQY

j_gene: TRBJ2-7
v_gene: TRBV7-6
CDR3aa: ASSLGSGQAYLQY

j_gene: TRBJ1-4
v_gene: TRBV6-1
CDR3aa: ASSERVPSPTNEKLF

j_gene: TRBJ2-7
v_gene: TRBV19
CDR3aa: ASSVSLAQPGEQY

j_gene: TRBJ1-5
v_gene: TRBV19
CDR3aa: ASSPGPDRNQPQH

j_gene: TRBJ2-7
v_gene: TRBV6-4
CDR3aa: ASSDSNPPRGQKDYEQY

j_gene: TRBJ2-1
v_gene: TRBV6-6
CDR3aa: ASLATGRNEQF

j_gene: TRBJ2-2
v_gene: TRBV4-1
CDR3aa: ASSREDRGYRELF

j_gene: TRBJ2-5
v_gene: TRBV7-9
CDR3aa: ASSPYRDPLETQY

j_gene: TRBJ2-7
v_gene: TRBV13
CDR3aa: ASSALLEGTRGEQY

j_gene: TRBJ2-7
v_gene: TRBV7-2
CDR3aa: ASSLDRYTYEQY

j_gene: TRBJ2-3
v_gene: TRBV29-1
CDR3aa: SVVDRGSTDTQY

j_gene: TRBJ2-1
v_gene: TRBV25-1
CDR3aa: ASKTLLTYNEQF

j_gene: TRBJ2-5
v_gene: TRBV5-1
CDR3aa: ASSLAGGSQETQY

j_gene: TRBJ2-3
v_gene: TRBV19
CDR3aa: ASTSQSIDTQY

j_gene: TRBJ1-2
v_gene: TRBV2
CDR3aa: ASSGDRSNYGYT